The 20 T cell receptor beta chains listed next were all sequenced from one sample in a study of blood T cells in healthy people across ages. A second roughly 6 to 12 cycle PCR used barcoded and J-beta primers. MiXCR was run by TCRdb on the 5' RACE reads, yielding one entry per CDR3 protein. The data contain roughly 500,000 distinct CDR3 sequences, approximately 27% of them singletons. Sequencing used blood. Receptors were obtained from a woman aged 70-85 years in good health.

The chain has TRBV7-9 and TRBJ1-1, with 7 bases lining up with TRBD1. CDR1 SEHNR and CDR2 FQNEAQ come from the germline V gene (reference sequence). The CDR3 sequence is 15 residues long. The ends lost 5 bases at V and 3 bases at J; junction bases unmatched: 9. The CDR3 loop reads CASSPGQEGDTEAFF. CDR3 nucleotides: TGTGCCAGCAGCCCCGGACAGGAGGGTGACACTGAAGCTTTCTTT.

This clonotype was observed a handful of times. This chain links TRBV7-3 with TRBJ2-5, with D tentatively TRBD2 (6 bases). The better agreement between TRBJ2-1 and the DNA end casts doubt on the J call. Germline CDR1 and CDR2: SGHTA and FQGTGA. This CDR3 is built from 15 residues. The CDR3 bases are TGTGCCAGCAGCTTAGACCCCGGGGGTTATAATGAGCAGTTCTTC. This encodes CASSLDPGGYNEQFF.

Remarks on this clonotype: A read error may produce the germline difference seen at one junction end. V gene TRBV6-6 combines with J gene TRBJ2-6, with 8 bases aligning to TRBD2. From germline, CDR1 is MNHNY and CDR2 SVGAGI (reference sequence). CDR3 length: 14 amino acids. DNA of the CDR3: TGTGCCAGCATCCGGGGAGCGGGGGCCAACGTCCTGGCTTTC. This sequence encodes CASIRGAGANVLAF.

This clonotype has just a few counts. This chain uses TRBV7-2 with TRBJ2-3; D may be TRBD2 (5 bases). The CDR3 loop spans 15 amino acids. Trimming removed 5 bases at V and 1 base at J, with 13 bases between. Germline V CDR1 and CDR2: SGHTA, FQGNSA. The CDR3 bases are TGTGCCAGCAGCGGAAAGAGGGTGGGCACAGATACGCAGTATTTT. Translation gives CASSGKRVGTDTQYF.

In this sample, this clonotype turned up a few times. This sequence joins TRBV18 and TRBJ2-7; 8 bases match TRBD1. The CDR3 is 14 residues long. Germline V CDR1 and CDR2: KGHSH, LQKENI. Unmatched junction bases numbered 10, after V lost 6 bases and J lost 6 bases. The CDR3 loop is CASSANRGSGEQYF. CDR3 coding DNA: TGTGCCAGCTCGGCGAACAGGGGGAGCGGCGAGCAGTACTTC.

The sample holds a few counts of this clonotype. The rearrangement links TRBV7-2 to TRBJ2-5, with TRBD2 as a possible D gene (6 bases). The DNA matches TRBJ2-1 better at its end, which makes the J call doubtful. The CDR3 is 15 residues long. The V gene's germline CDR1 is SGHTA and CDR2 FQGNSA. The CDR3 region has the DNA TGTGCCAGCAGCTTAGAATATGTGTTGGGGGGTGAGCAGTTCTTC. Its translation is CASSLEYVLGGEQFF.

About this clonotype itself: One end of the junction is discordant with germline, which a read error may explain. In DNA form, the CDR3 reads TGTGCCAGCAGCGTAGGGACTAGCGGGGCGAACACCGGGGACCTGTTTTTT. This encodes CASSVGTSGANTGDLFF. This sequence joins TRBV6-2 or TRBV6-3 and TRBJ2-2; 13 bases are shared with TRBD2. The CDR3 totals 17 residues. Germline V gives CDR1 MNHEY, CDR2 SVGEGT.

J is TRBJ2-3 and V is TRBV6-6, with D perhaps being TRBD1 or TRBD2 (6 bases each). V lost 3 bases and J 11 bases, leaving 9 bases between the germline ends. The germline CDR1 and CDR2 sequences are MNHNY and SVGAGI (reference sequence). The CDR3 totals 11 residues. The CDR3, as DNA: TGTGCCAGCAGTTATGCGGGACAGCAGTATTTT. The encoded protein is CASSYAGQQYF.

V usage is TRBV7-2 and J usage is TRBJ1-5; 8 nucleotides line up with TRBD1. The CDR3 extends over 16 amino acids. The germline gives CDR1 SGHTA, CDR2 FQGNSA. Germline trimming cut 3 bases from V and 0 bases from J; bases unmatched to any gene: 4. The CDR3 coding sequence is TGTGCCAGCAGCTTTGACAGGGGAAATAGCAATCAGCCCCAGCATTTT. This gives the protein CASSFDRGNSNQPQHF. The full variable domain, in which reference TRBV7-2 and TRBJ1-5 provide the parts outside the CDR3, is GAGVSQSPSNKVTEKGKDVELRCDPISGHTALYWYRQSLGQGLEFLIYFQGNSAPDKSGLPSDRFSAERTGGSVSTLTIQRTQQEDSAVYLCASSFDRGNSNQPQHFGDGTRLSIL.

This chain joins TRBV20-1 and TRBJ1-1, with D tentatively TRBD1 (6 bases). The CDR3 loop spans 12 amino acids. Germline V CDR1 and CDR2: DFQATT, SNEGSKA (reference sequence). The DNA for the CDR3 is TGCACCGCTAAGGGGGTGGGGACTGAAGCTTTCTTT. This translates into CTAKGVGTEAFF.

This clonotype was counted only a few times. V gene TRBV4-3 combines with J gene TRBJ2-3; D gene uncertain. The CDR3 has 15 amino acids. The V and J ends lost 0 bases and 6 bases respectively, with 13 bases between them. Germline V gene lookup returns CDR1 LGHNA and CDR2 YSLEER. The CDR3 DNA sequence: TGCGCCAGCAGCCAAGAGCCAGGCCCTTCCGATACGCAGTATTTT. As protein: CASSQEPGPSDTQYF.

In its sample, this clonotype was seen a few times. The chain employs TRBV6-2 or TRBV6-3 and TRBJ2-7, with D hard to call. CDR3 size: 12 residues. The V gene lost 5 bases and the J gene lost 4 bases, with 9 bases spanning the gap. The V gene's germline CDR1 is MNHEY and CDR2 SVGEGT. The CDR3 DNA sequence: TGTGCCAGCAGTGAGGTGGGATACGAGCAGTACTTC. The encoded protein is CASSEVGYEQYF.

This clonotype was detected a few times. The chain couples TRBV5-1 to TRBJ2-5, with 9 nucleotides matching TRBD1. The CDR3 runs to 15 residues. Germline trimming cut 2 bases from V and 5 bases from J; bases unmatched to any gene: 7. Looked up from germline, CDR1 is SGHRS and CDR2 is YFSETQ. The chain's CDR3 is CASSLTGGVGETQYF. CDR3 DNA: TGCGCCAGCAGCTTAACAGGGGGCGTGGGGGAGACCCAGTACTTC.

This clonotype occurred a few times. The chain joins TRBV20-1 to TRBJ2-3; no firm D call. The CDR3 length is 16 residues. Germline V gives CDR1 DFQATT, CDR2 SNEGSKA (reference sequence). V lost 0 bases, J lost 2 bases, and 15 bases lay in between. CDR3 in DNA: TGCAGTGCTAGAGATGAAGGCCGGACCACCACAGATACGCAGTATTTT. Translation gives CSARDEGRTTTDTQYF.

In its sample, this clonotype was seen a few times. V is TRBV7-2 and J is TRBJ2-5; possibly TRBD1 or TRBD2 for D (5 bases each). This CDR3 region has 14 residues. V lost 5 bases, J lost 0 bases, and 10 bases lay in between. Germline V CDR1 and CDR2: SGHTA, FQGNSA. CDR3 residues: CASSGTAYQETQYF. The DNA for the CDR3 is TGTGCCAGCAGCGGGACCGCGTACCAAGAGACCCAGTACTTC.

CDR3 in amino acids: CASSLPRGRIQYF. CDR3 sequence (DNA): TGTGCCAGCAGTCTCCCACGAGGACGCATTCAGTACTTC. This chain uses TRBV12-3 or TRBV12-4 with TRBJ2-4; no reliable D call. V gave up 5 bases and J gave up 9 bases, with 14 bases separating them. There are 13 residues in the CDR3.

The V and J genes are TRBV7-2 and TRBJ2-1; D possibly matches TRBD1 or TRBD2 (5 bases each). The better agreement between TRBJ2-5 and the DNA end casts doubt on the J call. This CDR3 region has 14 residues. Germline lookup yields CDR1 SGHTA and CDR2 FQGNSA. Here the CDR3 DNA reads TGTACCAGCAGCCCCCGGGGCCCCCAAGAGACCCAGTACTTC. This sequence encodes CTSSPRGPQETQYF.

This clonotype was recorded at least ten times. The chain is built from TRBV5-1 and TRBJ2-1; D perhaps matches TRBD2 (5 bases). Trimming removed 0 bases from V and 4 bases from J, with 14 bases in between. CDR3 length: 16 residues. Germline V CDR1 and CDR2: SGHRS, YFSETQ. The CDR3 region is CASSLGGSGGYNEQFF. The CDR3 bases are TGCGCCAGCAGCTTGGGCGGGTCAGGAGGATACAATGAGCAGTTCTTC.

The V and J genes are TRBV29-1 and TRBJ2-7; no clear D gene. V lost 4 bases and J lost 0, with 10 bases in between. There are 13 residues in the CDR3. Germline V gene data show CDR1 as SQVTM and CDR2 as ANQGSEA. CDR3 DNA sequence: TGCAGCGTTGGATCTCCTATCTCCTACGAGCAGTACTTC. Translation gives CSVGSPISYEQYF.

The chain joins TRBV6-2 or TRBV6-3 to TRBJ2-5; D gene ambiguous. V lost 4 bases and J lost 0, with 15 bases in between. Germline assignment: CDR1 MNHEY and CDR2 SVGEGT. There are 16 residues in the CDR3. This CDR3 reads CASSSRPNLDQETQYF. The CDR3 nucleotides read TGTGCCAGCAGTTCGCGACCAAACCTAGACCAAGAGACCCAGTACTTC.